The 5 T cell receptor beta chains listed next were all sequenced from one sample in a study of OX40 agonist ivuxolimab in advanced cancers. Profiling relied on immunoSEQ multiplex PCR, and the TCRdb table lists in-frame clones only, not all of them. The sample shows more than 70,000 clones, 86% of them seen only once. The sequences come from CD4+ or CD8+ T cells sorted from blood, collected in a trial of the OX40 agonist ivuxolimab. The source of these receptors is an adult with an advanced solid tumor such as melanoma, head and neck, liver or kidney cancer.

About this clone itself: Relative to the germline gene, one junction end is altered; a read error may explain this. The gene calls are TRBV5-4 and TRBJ1-3; D possibly corresponds to TRBD1 (6 bases). The germline CDR1 and CDR2 sequences are SGHNT and YYREEE (reference sequence). This CDR3 contains 17 residues. CDR3 DNA: TGTGCCAGCAACTTGGGGGGGGGCCCAGGCTCTGGAAACACCATATATTTT. Translated, it gives CASNLGGGPGSGNTIYF.

As regards this clone: Relative to the germline gene, one junction end is altered; a read error may explain this. The V and J genes are TRBV7-7 and TRBJ2-3; 10 positions agree with TRBD2. The CDR3 runs 15 residues. Germline V CDR1 and CDR2: SSHAT, FNYEAQ (reference sequence). The chain's CDR3 is CASSLGASGGDTQYF. CDR3 coding DNA: TGTGCTAGCAGCTTAGGGGCTAGCGGGGGAGATACGCAGTATTTT.

The CDR3 region is CSVWAGSTEAFF. For the CDR3, the DNA is TGCAGCGTTTGGGCGGGATCCACTGAAGCTTTCTTT. The rearrangement uses TRBV29-1 and TRBJ1-1; the D is unclear. V was shortened by 5 bases and J by 4 bases, with 11 bases between the two germline ends. Germline lookup yields CDR1 SQVTM and CDR2 ANQGSEA. The CDR3 consists of 12 residues.

V gene TRBV5-4 combines with J gene TRBJ2-5; D is tentatively TRBD1 or TRBD2 (6 bases each). The CDR3 loop spans 14 amino acids. V was pared by 5 bases and J by 2 bases, with 13 bases between. CDR1 SGHNT and CDR2 YYREEE come from the germline V gene (reference sequence). The CDR3 spells CASSPTGAQETQYF. Written as DNA, the CDR3 is TGTGCCAGCAGTCCCACGGGGGCGCAAGAGACCCAGTACTTC.

The chain links TRBV6-5 to TRBJ2-6; D uncertain. Germline values: CDR1 MNHEY, CDR2 SVGAGI. The CDR3 length is 14 residues. With 2 bases removed from V and 0 bases from J, the gap between germline ends came to 2 bases. CDR3 coding DNA: TGTGCCAGCAGTTACGGCTCTGGGGCCAACGTCCTGACTTTC. Translated: CASSYGSGANVLTF.